This TCR beta chain came from a study of response to subunit inactivated influenza vaccine. TCRdb reprocessed the RT-PCR reads with MiXCR, giving one entry per CDR3 protein. The top ten clones hold about 10% of a sample with 530,000 or so distinct CDR3 sequences, roughly 12% of them seen once. Germline assignment: CDR1 LGHDT and CDR2 YNNKEL (reference sequence). The V and J ends lost 4 bases and 7 bases respectively, with 16 bases between them. There are 14 residues in the CDR3. The receptor was isolated from a man aged 45-65 years who received an inactivated influenza vaccine. The rearrangement uses TRBV3-1 and TRBJ2-5; the D gene could be TRBD1 or TRBD2 (5 bases each). Material: PBMCs from blood, obtained on the day of vaccination. As DNA, the CDR3 is TGTGCCAGCAGCCCCTGGGGCGGGTCGGTGACCCAGTACTTC. As protein: CASSPWGGSVTQYF.